Listed below are T cell receptor beta chains from one sample, sequenced in a study of T cell responses to AZD1222 COVID-19 vaccine. Data came from immunoSEQ multiplex PCR; TCRdb stores just in-frame clones and leaves some out. The sample includes about 150,000 clones, just over 85% seen only once; the top ten take approximately 5.4%. The specimen was peripheral blood, collected 28 days after the second AZD1222 dose. These receptors originate from an adult who received the AZD1222 COVID-19 vaccine. CDR3s include the opening cysteine and the closing phenylalanine or tryptophan. Fields, in order: clone size, J gene, V gene, D gene, CDR3 protein, CDR3 DNA. The D gene is left open where the match is weak. Expanded clones are given a class, and other clones once, few, many or no size at all.

NA,TRBJ1-2,TRBV4-1,NA,CASSYRDLNYGYTF,TGCGCCAGCAGTTACAGGGACCTTAACTATGGCTACACCTTC
NA,TRBJ1-5,TRBV28,NA,CASSLSEFPNQPQHF,TGTGCCAGCAGTTTATCCGAGTTTCCCAATCAGCCCCAGCATTTT
NA,TRBJ2-6,TRBV4-2,TRBD2,CASSQDRLAGGPGANVLTF,TGTGCCAGCAGCCAAGATCGCCTAGCGGGGGGCCCTGGGGCCAACGTCCTGACTTTC
NA,TRBJ2-3,TRBV5-1,NA,CASSLIPPQGLADTQYF,TGCGCCAGCAGCTTGATCCCCCCCCAAGGATTGGCAGATACGCAGTATTTT
NA,TRBJ2-3,TRBV12-3/TRBV12-4,NA,CASSLGVLGTQYF,TGTGCCAGCAGTTTAGGGGTCTTGGGTACGCAGTATTTT
NA,TRBJ1-2,TRBV6-1,NA,CASREGAGHGYTF,TGTGCCAGCAGGGAAGGTGCGGGGCATGGCTACACCTTC
NA,TRBJ2-7,TRBV5-1,TRBD1,CASSSRTGQTFKYF,TGCGCCAGCAGCAGCAGAACGGGACAGACTTTCAAGTACTTC
NA,TRBJ1-2,TRBV7-2,TRBD1,CASRPGTVYGYTF,TGTGCCAGCAGGCCTGGGACAGTCTATGGCTACACCTTC
once,TRBJ1-5,TRBV27,NA,CASSPRDSNQPQHF,TGTGCCAGCAGTCCCAGGGATAGCAATCAGCCCCAGCATTTT
NA,TRBJ1-6,TRBV7-9,NA,CASTSSYNSPLHF,TGTGCCAGCACCAGCTCCTATAATTCACCCCTCCACTTT
NA,TRBJ2-1,TRBV28,NA,CASSYLDSSYNEQFF,TGTGCCAGCTCCTATCTCGACAGCTCCTACAATGAGCAGTTCTTC
few,TRBJ1-5,TRBV27,NA,CASSLFPARTHSNQPQHF,TGTGCCAGCAGTTTATTCCCGGCCAGGACCCATAGCAATCAGCCCCAGCATTTT
NA,TRBJ1-4,TRBV25-1,TRBD1,CASSATGTGDEKLFF,TGTGCCAGCAGTGCGACCGGGACAGGGGATGAAAAACTGTTTTTT
NA,TRBJ1-1,TRBV5-1,TRBD1,CASSSGQLNTEAFF,TGCGCCAGCAGCTCGGGACAGCTGAACACTGAAGCTTTCTTT
NA,TRBJ2-2,TRBV11-3,NA,CASSLGLQGGYPGELFF,TGTGCCAGCAGCTTAGGCCTACAGGGGGGGTATCCCGGGGAGCTGTTTTTT
NA,TRBJ1-2,TRBV11-2,TRBD1,CASSLGRDRDASF,TGTGCCAGCAGCTTAGGGAGGGACAGGGACGCCTCCTTC
NA,TRBJ1-5,TRBV4-1,NA,CASSQAGLGNQPQHF,TGCGCCAGCAGCCAAGCAGGGCTGGGCAATCAGCCCCAGCATTTT
once,TRBJ1-3,TRBV7-7,NA,CASSLNRDGGNTIYF,TGTGCTAGCAGCTTAAACCGGGACGGTGGAAACACCATATATTTT
NA,TRBJ1-4,TRBV7-8,NA,CASSLGESKLFF,TGTGCCAGCAGCCTCGGGGAGAGCAAACTGTTTTTT
NA,TRBJ1-2,TRBV2,TRBD1,CASSDVGTGLSWGGYTF,TGTGCCAGCAGCGACGTCGGGACAGGCCTCTCCTGGGGAGGCTACACCTTC
NA,TRBJ1-1,TRBV9,NA,CASSVQGGNTEAFF,TGTGCCAGCAGCGTCCAGGGAGGGAACACTGAAGCTTTCTTT
NA,TRBJ2-3,TRBV5-1,NA,CASKGRPTDTQYF,TGCGCCAGCAAGGGGCGACCTACAGATACGCAGTATTTT
NA,TRBJ1-2,TRBV5-6,NA,CASSLADRTNYGYTF,TGTGCCAGCAGCTTGGCAGACAGGACTAACTATGGCTACACCTTC
NA,TRBJ1-5,TRBV28,TRBD1,CASSGQGQGTSQPQHF,TGTGCCAGCAGTGGACAAGGACAGGGAACGAGTCAGCCCCAGCATTTT
once,TRBJ1-6,TRBV7-2,NA,CASSPGSVQYSPLHF,TGTGCCAGCAGCCCGGGTAGCGTGCAGTATTCACCCCTCCACTTT
NA,TRBJ1-3,TRBV7-2,NA,CASSWPGQGNTIYF,TGTGCCAGCAGCTGGCCAGGGCAGGGAAACACCATATATTTT
NA,TRBJ2-5,TRBV11-3,TRBD1,CASSLGDSKETQYF,TGTGCCAGCAGCTTAGGGGACAGCAAAGAGACCCAGTACTTC
NA,TRBJ2-1,TRBV5-1,NA,CASSNDYYNEQFF,TGCGCCAGCAGCAACGACTATTACAATGAGCAGTTCTTC
NA,TRBJ2-5,TRBV10-3,TRBD2,CAIRGTSGGALETQYF,TGTGCCATCAGAGGGACTAGCGGGGGGGCTTTGGAGACCCAGTACTTC
NA,TRBJ1-2,TRBV11-2,NA,CASSLGPSYGYTF,TGTGCCAGCAGCTTAGGCCCTTCCTATGGCTACACCTTC
NA,TRBJ1-4,TRBV5-1,NA,CASSLSGVPGEKLFF,TGCGCCAGCAGCTTATCGGGGGTGCCGGGCGAAAAACTGTTTTTT
NA,TRBJ1-6,TRBV27,NA,CASSLADSPLHF,TGTGCCAGCAGTTTAGCTGACTCACCCCTCCACTTT
NA,TRBJ2-2,TRBV11-2,NA,CASSFTGAVSGTGELFF,TGTGCCAGCAGCTTCACGGGCGCCGTGTCGGGGACCGGGGAGCTGTTTTTT
NA,TRBJ2-5,TRBV10-3,NA,CAIRRDGVGEETQYF,TGTGCCATCAGGAGAGACGGGGTCGGAGAAGAGACCCAGTACTTC
NA,TRBJ2-5,TRBV4-2,NA,CASSQGASGPGGETQYF,TGTGCCAGCAGCCAAGGGGCCAGCGGGCCTGGTGGAGAGACCCAGTACTTC
NA,TRBJ1-1,TRBV3-1/TRBV3-2,NA,CASSQARNTEAFF,TGTGCCAGCAGCCAAGCAAGGAACACTGAAGCTTTCTTT